This T cell receptor (beta chain) was recovered during a study of blood T cell repertoires in COVID-19 (dated by TCRdb to between 2020 and 2021). Notes on the research overall: Samples from collaborators originated in the United States, Italy and Spain and spanned both the acute and convalescent phases of COVID-19. The prospective study material was composed of cDNA or gDNA derived from T cells, B-cell-depleted T cells, or PBMCs. Subjects who had been exposed to COVID-19, were actively infected with it, or had recovered from it provided the deeply sampled blood TCRbeta repertoires that made up the dataset. The repertoires were made available in a free public database intended to serve as a resource for research on the immune response to SARS-CoV-2. The samples were drawn from two sources: the first 160 participants of the ongoing ImmuneRACE study, and about 1,300 subjects contributed by 6 global collaborators. Nearly every sample came with metadata listing a de-identified subject ID, COVID-19 status, age in years and sex. Where available, HLA class I and class II types were taken from metadata supplied by the sample provider and were not determined by assay-based typing.

Each collaborating institution followed its own protocols to collect whole blood in K2EDTA tubes. Collaborator samples were shipped for TCRbeta analysis as frozen whole blood, isolated PBMCs, or DNA extracted from either sample type. On this clone: Its recognized antigen is unknown. No quality values exist for individual bases; no much larger clone is one base distant.

The immunoSEQ Assay, a bias-controlled multiplex PCR, was used to amplify TCRbeta CDR3 regions from genomic DNA. Concerning the study's data processing: The number of nucleated cells in each sample was estimated by amplification of reference gene primers within the assay. Sequence reads were collapsed and filtered to measure the absolute abundance of every unique TCRbeta CDR3 rearrangement. For each sample, productive Simpson clonality was calculated as the square root of Simpson's diversity index over productive rearrangements. In TCRdb, the immuneACCESS table is reduced to in-frame sequences with V and J assigned. These tables do not hold every clone; where another copy was compared, an unresolved V gene accounts for under half, and the others remain unexplained. V and J calls plus clone size are reproduced from that table; the DNA served to infer D and trimming. The sample has under 100,000 clones on record, about 89% of them singletons. The ten largest clones take up 3% to 4% of the sample.

Findings and caveats that apply to the study as a whole: How much clinical and demographic metadata was included differed by source and by participant, and the metadata was provided uncurated.

The receptor comes from an older woman with acute or convalescent COVID-19. The sequencing input was peripheral blood.

The nucleotides read TGTGCCAGTAGCTCTGCGGGGATAACGCGAGCTTTCTTT. The encoded protein is CASSSAGITRAFF. This receptor chain uses TRBV19 and TRBJ1-1; the D gene identity is not certain. Deletion took 6 bases off V and 10 bases off J, with a span of 18 bases between the germline ends. For CDR1 and CDR2, the germline V gene (reference sequence) lists LNHDA and SQIVND. There are 13 amino acids in the CDR3, from cysteine to phenylalanine inclusive. The read is trimmed to its CDR3 DNA, 39 bases read in frame from base 1.